Below are 24 T cell receptor beta chains sequenced from a single sample in a study of cytomegalovirus exposure and HLA in healthy donors. Use of 60 Vbeta and 13 Jbeta primers characterized the PCR. Assay used: immunoSEQ multiplex PCR; TCRdb lists only in-frame clones, some missing. This sample carries around 150,000 clones, approximately 80% of them seen once, and the ten largest clones take about 2%. The sample taken for sequencing was PBMCs. These receptors all stem from a female donor in good health and CMV-seropositive.

The chain links TRBV28 to TRBJ1-2; maybe TRBD1 (5 bases). Germline CDR1 is MDHEN and CDR2 is SYDVKM. This CDR3 is 14 amino acids long. V was cut by 5 bases and J by 7 bases, with 17 bases left in between. The CDR3 here is CASSPRQFSSGYTF. The CDR3 region has the DNA TGTGCCAGCAGTCCTCGACAGTTTAGTAGTGGCTACACCTTC.

This chain uses TRBV5-8 with TRBJ1-2; 9 positions agree with TRBD1. This CDR3 has 17 amino acids. Germline V lookup: CDR1 SGHTS, CDR2 YDEGEE. V shed 4 bases, J shed 8 bases, and the junction held 18 bases outside the gene matches. In nucleotides, the CDR3 is TGTGCCAGCAGCATGTTCCCGGGACAGGGTGTCCCGGGAGGCTACACCTTC. This gives the protein CASSMFPGQGVPGGYTF.

V gene TRBV27 combines with J gene TRBJ1-1; 10 nucleotides agree with TRBD1. The V gene's germline CDR1 is MNHEY and CDR2 SMNVEV (reference sequence). The CDR3 consists of 14 residues. V lost 3 bases and J lost 6; bases outside the gene matches: 4. The CDR3 reads CASSFGQGESEAFF. In DNA, the CDR3 is TGTGCCAGCAGTTTCGGACAGGGGGAGTCTGAAGCTTTCTTT.

The J gene is TRBJ2-1, the V gene TRBV18, with D perhaps TRBD2 (6 bases). Trimming removed 3 bases from V and 6 bases from J, with 6 bases in between. CDR3 size: 12 residues. The V gene's germline CDR1 is KGHSH and CDR2 LQKENI. This CDR3 reads CASSPGGNEQFF. CDR3 bases: TGTGCCAGCTCACCCGGGGGCAATGAGCAGTTCTTC.

This clone was counted a few times. The J gene is TRBJ2-1, the V gene TRBV30; TRBD2 might be the D (6 bases). Germline CDR1 and CDR2: GTSNPN and SVGIG (reference sequence). The CDR3 extends over 15 amino acids. V was pared by 0 bases and J by 1 base, with 10 bases between. The chain's CDR3 is CAWSVIGGSYNEQFF. In DNA form, the CDR3 reads TGTGCCTGGAGTGTAATCGGGGGATCCTACAATGAGCAGTTCTTC.

This clone was found a few times. The rearrangement joins TRBV19 to TRBJ2-7; D is possibly TRBD2 (5 bases). V was cut by 1 base and J by 6 bases, with 10 bases left in between. The germline V gene encodes CDR1 LNHDA and CDR2 SQIVND (reference sequence). This CDR3 is built from 13 residues. This chain's CDR3 is CASSIAGFTEQYF. CDR3 DNA: TGTGCCAGTAGTATAGCGGGGTTTACCGAGCAGTACTTC.

The rearrangement joins TRBV6-5 to TRBJ1-2; 9 bases line up with TRBD1. V was pared by 6 bases and J by 8 bases, with 10 bases of the junction left unmatched. This CDR3 comprises 14 residues. Per germline, CDR1 MNHEY and CDR2 SVGAGI. The CDR3 loop is CASSSGTGIRGYTF. For the CDR3, the DNA is TGTGCCAGCAGCTCCGGGACAGGGATACGAGGCTACACCTTC.

J is TRBJ1-5 and V is TRBV5-6; D gene unclear. Per germline, CDR1 SGHDT and CDR2 YYEEEE. The V and J ends lost 4 bases and 7 bases respectively, with 9 bases between them. The CDR3 consists of 12 residues. The CDR3 spells CASSLFGQPQHF. The CDR3 DNA sequence: TGTGCCAGCAGCCTTTTTGGCCAGCCCCAGCATTTT. The entire variable domain, with the rest obtained from reference TRBV5-6 and TRBJ1-5, is as follows: DAGVTQSPTHLIKTRGQQVTLRCSPKSGHDTVSWYQQALGQGPQFIFQYYEEEERQRGNFPDRFSGHQFPNYSSELNVNALLLGDSALYLCASSLFGQPQHFGDGTRLSIL.

The chain links TRBV7-9 to TRBJ2-3, with a tentative D call TRBD1 (6 bases). Trimming shortened V by 2 bases and J by 2 bases, and 11 bases separated the two germline ends. This CDR3 has 15 residues. CDR1 and CDR2 from the germline V gene are SEHNR and FQNEAQ (reference sequence). The chain's CDR3 is CASSLQQGITDTQYF. Written as DNA, the CDR3 is TGTGCCAGCAGCTTACAACAGGGAATCACAGATACGCAGTATTTT.

A few counts support this clone. This rearrangement joins TRBV15 to TRBJ1-1; D is perhaps TRBD1 (6 bases). The CDR3 runs to 17 residues. V dropped 1 base and J dropped 4 bases, with 19 bases sitting between them. The germline CDR1 and CDR2 sequences are LNHNV and YYDKDF (reference sequence). For the CDR3, the DNA is TGTGCCACCAGCAGAGTCTTTTCAGGGGTTCAGGGCACTGAAGCTTTCTTT. Translated, it gives CATSRVFSGVQGTEAFF.

This clone was seen a few times. CDR3 sequence reads: CASSYSTSYEQYF. DNA of the CDR3: TGTGCCAGCAGTTACTCGACTAGCTACGAGCAGTACTTC. The chain employs TRBV6-6 and TRBJ2-7, with TRBD2 as a possible D gene (6 bases). The germline V gene has CDR1 MNHNY and CDR2 SVGAGI (reference sequence). Trimming removed 0 bases from V and 3 bases from J, with 6 bases in between. CDR3 size: 13 residues.

J is TRBJ2-1 and V is TRBV29-1; 11 bases are a match to TRBD2. This CDR3 region has 13 residues. CDR1 is SQVTM, CDR2 ANQGSEA, per germline. The V and J ends lost 6 bases and 6 bases, in that order; junction bases with no gene match: 4. The CDR3 sequence is CSVTSGGFNEQFF. The DNA of the CDR3 is TGCAGCGTAACTAGCGGGGGATTCAATGAGCAGTTCTTC.

This chain links TRBV5-4 with TRBJ2-3; 9 bases are shared with TRBD2. The CDR3 has 17 amino acids. From germline, CDR1 is SGHNT and CDR2 YYREEE (reference sequence). V lost 0 bases, J lost 2 bases, and 7 bases stayed unmatched. The CDR3 protein is CASSLGGTSPITDTQYF. CDR3 DNA: TGTGCCAGCAGCTTGGGCGGGACTAGCCCCATCACAGATACGCAGTATTTT.

This rearrangement joins TRBV4-1 to TRBJ2-3; 10 bases line up with TRBD1. Germline V gene lookup returns CDR1 MGHRA and CDR2 YSYEKL. With 4 bases clipped from V and 4 bases from J, the junction kept 5 bases outside the gene matches. There are 15 residues in the CDR3. In DNA form, the CDR3 reads TGCGCCAGCAGCCTGGACAGGGGGGGTGCAGATACGCAGTATTTT. Translating gives CASSLDRGGADTQYF.

The rearrangement links TRBV10-2 to TRBJ2-1; D is possibly TRBD2 (5 bases). V lost 7 bases to trimming and J lost 8 bases, with 12 bases between them. In germline, CDR1 is WSHSY, CDR2 SAAADI. The CDR3 extends over 12 amino acids. DNA of the CDR3: TGCGCCAGCACGGGGAGTAACTATGAGCAGTTCTTC. This translates into CASTGSNYEQFF.

This chain connects TRBV10-3 to TRBJ2-5, with D hard to call. The germline V gene has CDR1 ENHRY and CDR2 SYGVKD. CDR3 length: 14 residues. Trimming left V 2 bases short and J 1 base short, with 8 bases between. This chain's CDR3 is CAISEEVAQETQYF. The CDR3 DNA reads TGTGCCATCAGTGAGGAGGTGGCCCAAGAGACCCAGTACTTC.

This clone was recorded a few times. This chain uses TRBV10-3 with TRBJ1-6; tentatively, D is TRBD1 (6 bases). Trimming removed 6 bases from V and 6 bases from J, with 9 bases in between. This CDR3 contains 13 residues. Germline V CDR1 and CDR2: ENHRY, SYGVKD. The CDR3 region is CAIRTDSNSPLHF. CDR3 sequence (DNA): TGTGCCATCAGGACGGACAGTAATTCACCCCTCCACTTT.

The V and J genes are TRBV5-1 and TRBJ1-2; 9 bases agree with TRBD1. This CDR3 region has 13 residues. Germline CDR1 reads SGHRS; CDR2 reads YFSETQ. J gave up 7 bases and V 0 bases, and 1 base lay outside the gene matches. DNA of the CDR3: TGCGCCAGCAGCTTGGAGGACAGGGGTGGCTACACCTTC. Its protein product is CASSLEDRGGYTF.

The chain uses TRBV4-1 and TRBJ2-1; a possible D gene is TRBD2 (5 bases). Trimming cost V 8 bases and J 5 bases, with 7 bases left between them. This CDR3 has 11 residues. Germline CDR1 is MGHRA and CDR2 is YSYEKL. The CDR3 nucleotides read TGCGCCAGCGGGGAGAACAATGAGCAGTTCTTC. Translation: CASGENNEQFF.

The CDR3 nucleotides are TGCAGTGCCAAAACAGGGGGCGAGCAGTACTTC. Protein sequence: CSAKTGGEQYF. The chain uses TRBV20-1 and TRBJ2-7; 8 bases are a match to TRBD1. Trimming removed 6 bases from V and 6 bases from J; junction bases left unmatched: 4. Looked up from germline, CDR1 is DFQATT and CDR2 is SNEGSKA (reference sequence). There are 11 residues in the CDR3.

This clone occurred a few times. The V and J genes are TRBV19 and TRBJ2-2; maybe TRBD2 (5 bases). Germline V gene lookup returns CDR1 LNHDA and CDR2 SQIVND (reference sequence). The CDR3 covers 14 residues. Trimming stripped 9 bases from V and 4 bases from J, with 15 bases between. DNA of the CDR3: TGTGCCAGCCTCATATCGGCGGGCACCGGGGAGCTGTTTTTT. This translates into CASLISAGTGELFF.

V gene TRBV25-1 combines with J gene TRBJ2-7, with TRBD2 as a possible D gene (5 bases). V was cut by 9 bases and J by 2 bases, with 14 bases left in between. The CDR3 loop spans 13 amino acids. The germline CDR1 and CDR2 sequences are MGHDK and SYGVNS. CDR3 bases: TGTGCCAGATTTGGAGACTACCCCTACGAGCAGTACTTC. Residues: CARFGDYPYEQYF.

This clone was seen only once. This chain uses TRBV30 with TRBJ1-2, with 10 bases identical to TRBD1. Germline loops: CDR1 GTSNPN, CDR2 SVGIG (reference sequence). This CDR3 is 15 amino acids long. J gave up 7 bases and V 3 bases, and 11 bases lay outside the gene matches. CDR3 nucleotides: TGTGCCTGGAGAGGATTAGACAGGGGGCTACGTGGCTACACCTTC. It encodes CAWRGLDRGLRGYTF.

V and J are TRBV2 and TRBJ1-3; 7 bases line up with TRBD1. Germline loops: CDR1 SNHLY, CDR2 FYNNEI. The V and J ends lost 5 bases and 8 bases, in that order; junction bases with no gene match: 15. The CDR3 is 16 residues long. CDR3 region: CASSSHRARQGDTIYF. Written as DNA, the CDR3 is TGTGCCAGCAGTTCACACCGAGCTAGACAGGGAGACACCATATATTTT.